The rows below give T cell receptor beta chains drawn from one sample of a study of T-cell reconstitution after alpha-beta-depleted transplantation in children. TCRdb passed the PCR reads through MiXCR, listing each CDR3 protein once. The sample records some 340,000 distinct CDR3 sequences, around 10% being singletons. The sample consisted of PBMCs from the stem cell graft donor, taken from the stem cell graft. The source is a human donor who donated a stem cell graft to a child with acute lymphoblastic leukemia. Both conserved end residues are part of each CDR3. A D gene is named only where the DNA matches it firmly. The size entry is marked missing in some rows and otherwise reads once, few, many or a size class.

CASSLGLAGLADTQYF,TGCGCCAGCAGCTTGGGACTAGCGGGATTAGCAGATACGCAGTATTTT,TRBD2,.,TRBJ2-3,TRBV5-1
CASSPLSTEAFF,TGCGCCAGCAGCCCCCTTAGCACTGAAGCTTTCTTT,.,many,TRBJ1-1,TRBV5-1
CASSRGTSGLGGETQYF,TGTGCCAGCAGTCGGGGGACTAGCGGCCTGGGGGGAGAGACCCAGTACTTC,TRBD2,.,TRBJ2-5,TRBV6-1
CASSSNRDSSYEQYF,TGTGCCAGCTCATCCAACCGGGACAGCTCCTACGAGCAGTACTTC,TRBD1,.,TRBJ2-7,TRBV18
CATSIEGYGTGELFF,TGTGCCACCAGCATCGAGGGCTATGGCACCGGGGAGCTGTTTTTT,.,few,TRBJ2-2,TRBV15
CASSHGTSVSLYEQYF,TGTGCCAGCAGCCACGGGACTAGCGTGTCCCTCTACGAGCAGTACTTC,TRBD2,few,TRBJ2-7,TRBV3-1
CASSYSAGNSPLHF,TGTGCCAGCAGTTACTCGGCAGGGAATTCACCCCTCCACTTT,.,.,TRBJ1-6,TRBV6-5
CASSLPGRGEQYF,TGCGCCAGCAGCTTGCCTGGCCGGGGCGAGCAGTACTTC,.,.,TRBJ2-7,TRBV5-1
CASSLGQGPWPQHF,TGTGCCAGCAGTCTCGGACAGGGCCCATGGCCCCAGCATTTT,TRBD1,few,TRBJ1-5,TRBV28
CAWKPTGGPYGYTF,TGTGCCTGGAAACCGACAGGGGGACCCTATGGCTACACCTTC,TRBD1,few,TRBJ1-2,TRBV30
CASSLSGGYTF,TGTGCCAGCAGCTTGTCGGGGGGCTACACCTTC,.,.,TRBJ1-2,TRBV5-6
CASSYMSLSGNTIYF,TGTGCCAGCAGTTACATGTCACTCTCTGGAAACACCATATATTTT,.,.,TRBJ1-3,TRBV6-5
CATSSGYTGTKTDTQYF,TGTGCCACCAGCAGCGGTTACACCGGGACTAAGACAGATACGCAGTATTTT,TRBD2,many,TRBJ2-3,TRBV15
CASSFPGRSYEQYF,TGCGCCAGCAGCTTCCCAGGGCGCTCCTACGAGCAGTACTTC,.,many,TRBJ2-7,TRBV5-1
CASSHSSGWSSYEQYF,TGTGCCAGCAGCCATTCCAGCGGGTGGAGCTCCTACGAGCAGTACTTC,.,few,TRBJ2-7,TRBV12-3/TRBV12-4
CASSQDTVSYDQYF,TGTGCCAGCAGCCAAGATACGGTCTCCTACGACCAGTACTTC,.,.,TRBJ2-7,TRBV3-1
CASSLVGSVDEQFF,TGTGCCAGCAGTCTCGTGGGTAGCGTGGATGAGCAGTTCTTC,.,many,TRBJ2-1,TRBV5-4
CASSYSTGAPPPYEQFF,TGTGCCAGCAGTTACTCGACGGGGGCACCCCCGCCTTATGAGCAGTTCTTC,.,.,TRBJ2-1,TRBV6-2/TRBV6-3
CASSPGLAGRTDTQYF,TGTGCCAGCAGTCCAGGACTAGCGGGACGCACAGATACGCAGTATTTT,TRBD2,few,TRBJ2-3,TRBV27
CASSSIAGGPGYNEQFF,TGTGCCAGCAGTTCCATAGCGGGAGGGCCTGGTTACAATGAGCAGTTCTTC,TRBD2,.,TRBJ2-1,TRBV6-5
CASSTGGGNYGYTF,TGCGCCAGCTCGACCGGGGGCGGAAACTATGGCTACACCTTC,.,few,TRBJ1-2,TRBV5-1
CASRTTSNTDTQYF,TGTGCCAGCAGAACTACCTCAAACACAGATACGCAGTATTTT,.,many,TRBJ2-3,TRBV12-3/TRBV12-4
CASITGTGGPYEQYF,TGTGCCAGCATCACCGGGACAGGGGGCCCCTACGAGCAGTACTTC,TRBD1,few,TRBJ2-7,TRBV12-3/TRBV12-4
CASSQDGINYGYTF,TGTGCCAGCAGCCAAGACGGGATTAACTATGGCTACACCTTC,.,few,TRBJ1-2,TRBV4-2
CASSLIGATYEQYF,TGCGCCAGCAGCTTGATCGGGGCGACCTACGAGCAGTACTTC,.,.,TRBJ2-7,TRBV5-1
CASNRDRNTGELFF,TGCGCCAGCAACCGAGACAGGAACACCGGGGAGCTGTTTTTT,.,.,TRBJ2-2,TRBV5-1
CSASLPGWGNQPQHF,TGCAGTGCTAGCCTTCCTGGCTGGGGCAATCAGCCCCAGCATTTT,.,many,TRBJ1-5,TRBV20-1
CASSLDYQTGELFF,TGTGCCAGCAGCTTGGACTACCAAACCGGGGAGCTGTTTTTT,.,few,TRBJ2-2,TRBV5-6
CASSLQGFTGELFF,TGTGCCAGCAGTTTGCAGGGCTTTACCGGGGAGCTGTTTTTT,.,few,TRBJ2-2,TRBV12-3/TRBV12-4
CASSLGTSGTWAPTMSSSWFF,TGTGCCAGCAGCCTTGGGACTAGCGGGACTTGGGCTCCTACAATGAGCAGTTCTTGGTTCTTC,TRBD2,.,TRBJ2-1,TRBV14
CASSRTSNTGELFF,TGTGCCAGCAGCAGGACTAGTAACACCGGGGAGCTGTTTTTT,TRBD2,few,TRBJ2-2,TRBV7-3
CASSLGLAGEKGELFF,TGTGCCAGCAGCCTCGGACTAGCGGGAGAAAAGGGGGAGCTGTTTTTT,TRBD2,few,TRBJ2-2,TRBV27
CASGVGEAYNEQFF,TGTGCCAGCGGTGTAGGGGAGGCCTACAATGAGCAGTTCTTC,.,.,TRBJ2-1,TRBV2
CASIGQGAGELFF,TGTGCCAGCATTGGACAGGGGGCCGGGGAGCTGTTTTTT,TRBD1,few,TRBJ2-2,TRBV2
CASSRPGQGSGEQYF,TGTGCCAGCAGCAGGCCGGGACAGGGGTCGGGTGAGCAGTACTTC,TRBD1,.,TRBJ2-7,TRBV5-4
CASSFVLTTEHSSYEQYF,TGTGCCAGCAGCTTTGTCTTAACGACAGAACATAGCTCCTACGAGCAGTACTTC,.,.,TRBJ2-7,TRBV5-6
CASSLTGMDWGSPLHF,TGTGCCAGCAGCTTAACGGGGATGGACTGGGGTTCACCCCTCCACTTT,.,.,TRBJ1-6,TRBV7-3
CASSSTREANYGYTF,TGTGCCAGCAGCTCAACCAGGGAGGCTAACTATGGCTACACCTTC,.,.,TRBJ1-2,TRBV7-8